Listed below are T cell receptor beta chains from one sample, sequenced in a study of HIV-infected children after antiretroviral therapy interruption. One entry per CDR3 protein, called by TCRdb with MiXCR from the 3' RACE reads. Of roughly 16,000 distinct CDR3 sequences in the sample, around 3.4% were seen once. The sample consisted of CD45RO+ CD8+ T cells from PBMCs, pooled from several time points, taken from a donor given antiretroviral therapy, either interrupted or continuous. Receptors originate from a pool of human donors with HIV. Each CDR3 is given with its conserved first and last residue. The D gene is left open where the match is weak. The size entry is marked missing in some rows and otherwise reads once, few, many or a size class.

size: many
V: TRBV25-1
length: 11
D: .
J: TRBJ1-3
CDR3: CASILGNTIYF
DNA: TGTGCCAGCATACTAGGAAACACCATATATTTT

size: medium-sized
V: TRBV15
length: 14
D: .
J: TRBJ1-4
CDR3: CATSGRGVGEKLFF
DNA: TGTGCCACCAGCGGAAGAGGCGTCGGTGAAAAACTGTTTTTT

size: medium-sized
V: TRBV28
length: 14
D: TRBD1
J: TRBJ1-5
CDR3: CATWTGVLMEPQHF
DNA: TGTGCCACCTGGACAGGGGTCCTGATGGAGCCCCAGCATTTT

size: many
V: TRBV12-3/TRBV12-4
length: 17
D: .
J: TRBJ2-6
CDR3: CASTYGTSNSGANVLTF
DNA: TGTGCCAGCACCTACGGGACTTCTAACTCTGGGGCCAACGTCCTGACTTTC

size: many
V: TRBV6-1
length: 13
D: .
J: TRBJ2-7
CDR3: CASSEEASYEQYF
DNA: TGTGCCAGCAGTGAAGAGGCGTCCTACGAGCAGTACTTC

size: many
V: TRBV14
length: 16
D: .
J: TRBJ2-7
CDR3: CASSHDKGLRYYEQYF
DNA: TGTGCCAGCAGCCATGATAAGGGACTTCGATACTACGAGCAGTACTTC

size: .
V: TRBV28
length: 16
D: TRBD1
J: TRBJ1-1
CDR3: CASSLSTGGMNTEAFF
DNA: TGTGCCAGCAGTTTGTCTACAGGGGGTATGAACACTGAAGCTTTCTTT

size: many
V: TRBV11-1
length: 12
D: .
J: TRBJ2-7
CDR3: CASSLYTYEQYF
DNA: TGTGCCAGCAGCTTATATACCTACGAGCAGTACTTC

size: many
V: TRBV12-3/TRBV12-4
length: 13
D: TRBD2
J: TRBJ2-4
CDR3: CASSHGLAGDQYF
DNA: TGTGCCAGCAGTCATGGACTAGCGGGGGATCAGTACTTC

size: few
V: TRBV7-9
length: 13
D: TRBD1
J: TRBJ2-7
CDR3: CASRAGGTHEQYF
DNA: TGTGCCAGCAGGGCAGGGGGCACCCACGAGCAGTACTTC

size: few
V: TRBV19
length: 12
D: .
J: TRBJ2-7
CDR3: CASSIDGYEQYF
DNA: TGTGCCAGTAGTATAGACGGTTACGAGCAGTACTTC

size: many
V: TRBV4-1
length: 16
D: TRBD1
J: TRBJ2-7
CDR3: CASSQEGTGEVYEQYF
DNA: TGCGCCAGCAGCCAAGAGGGGACAGGTGAGGTGTACGAGCAGTACTTC

size: many
V: TRBV10-3
length: 15
D: .
J: TRBJ1-5
CDR3: CAISESSTSNQPQHF
DNA: TGTGCCATCAGTGAGTCGTCGACTAGCAATCAGCCCCAGCATTTT

size: many
V: TRBV6-6
length: 18
D: TRBD2
J: TRBJ2-3
CDR3: CASSYDTSGSKLSDTQYF
DNA: TGTGCCAGCAGTTACGATACTAGCGGGAGCAAGCTGTCAGATACGCAGTATTTT

size: medium-sized
V: TRBV6-1
length: 16
D: .
J: TRBJ2-7
CDR3: CASRVSSFSSSYEQYF
DNA: TGTGCCAGCAGAGTTTCCTCTTTTTCCAGCTCCTACGAGCAGTACTTC

size: many
V: TRBV4-1
length: 15
D: .
J: TRBJ2-7
CDR3: CASSQEGDGFDGQYF
DNA: TGCGCCAGCAGCCAAGAGGGGGACGGTTTCGATGGGCAGTACTTC

size: .
V: TRBV30
length: 14
D: .
J: TRBJ2-7
CDR3: CAWSLRGSAYEQYF
DNA: TGTGCCTGGAGTCTCCGGGGGTCGGCCTACGAGCAGTACTTC